Presented here are 6 T cell receptor beta chains from one specimen sequenced in a study of blood T cell repertoires in COVID-19. The data were produced by immunoSEQ multiplex PCR, yet TCRdb's version contains in-frame clones alone and is incomplete. This sample has approximately 290,000 clones, with approximately 90% found just once. The sequencing sample was made of peripheral blood. These TCRs come from a man aged 30 to 45 with acute or convalescent COVID-19.

The chain combines TRBV7-2 with TRBJ2-5; 15 nucleotides agree with TRBD2. The ends lost 2 bases at V and 2 bases at J; junction bases unmatched: 3. CDR3 length: 17 amino acids. Germline V gene data show CDR1 as SGHTA and CDR2 as FQGNSA. Here the CDR3 DNA reads TGTGCCAGCAGCTTATTCGGACTAGCGGGGGGGCAAGAGACCCAGTACTTC. Translation gives CASSLFGLAGGQETQYF.

V is TRBV9 and J is TRBJ2-3, with 9 positions matching TRBD1. This CDR3 contains 16 residues. Trimming cost V 2 bases and J 5 bases; bases outside gene matches: 9. Looked up from germline, CDR1 is SGDLS and CDR2 is YYNGEE. CDR3 coding DNA: TGTGCCAGCAGCGTTGGGACAGGGTTGGGACAAGATACGCAGTATTTT. It specifies CASSVGTGLGQDTQYF.

The chain links TRBV30 to TRBJ1-6, with D perhaps matching TRBD1 (6 bases). Germline V gene sequence: CDR1 GTSNPN, CDR2 SVGIG (reference sequence). The CDR3 is 14 residues long. The V end was cut by 2 bases, the J end by 10 bases, with 15 bases between. The CDR3 bases are TGTGCCTGGAGTCAGGGGTCCCAGGGATCACCCCTCCACTTT. Its translation: CAWSQGSQGSPLHF.

This chain links TRBV28 with TRBJ1-3; D gene unclear. Germline lookup yields CDR1 MDHEN and CDR2 SYDVKM. Trimming stripped 5 bases from V and 0 bases from J, with 5 bases between. This CDR3 has 13 residues. This chain's CDR3 is CASSTDSGNTIYF. DNA for the CDR3: TGTGCCAGCAGTACAGACTCTGGAAACACCATATATTTT.

CDR3 coding DNA: TGTGCCAGCAGTTTATTCCGCAGGTCTAACTATGGCTACACCTTC. Amino acids: CASSLFRRSNYGYTF. The J gene is TRBJ1-2, the V gene TRBV28; D remains unclear. This CDR3 contains 15 residues. Germline lookup yields CDR1 MDHEN and CDR2 SYDVKM. The V end was cut by 1 base, the J end by 0 bases, with 9 bases between.

This sequence joins TRBV12-3 or TRBV12-4 and TRBJ1-5, with D possibly being TRBD1 (5 bases). The CDR3 is 12 residues long. Trimming removed 6 bases at V and 6 bases at J, with 9 bases between. CDR3 sequence (DNA): TGTGCCAGCAGAGCCCAGGGTCAGCCCCAGCATTTT. This codes for CASRAQGQPQHF.